This TCR beta chain stems from a study of graft-versus-host responses after intestinal transplantation. Here immunoSEQ multiplex PCR was the method, and the copy in TCRdb shows in-frame clones only, minus some. Of 20,000 to 25,000 clones listed, about 35% are singletons. The CDR3 sequence is 15 residues long. Germline trimming cut 1 base from V and 3 bases from J; bases unmatched to any gene: 0. Germline V CDR1 and CDR2: MGHRA, YSYEKL. This clone was detected a few times. Plates contained approximately 200,000 CFSE-labeled responder cells and approximately 200,000 irradiated, violet-dye-labeled stimulator cells.

The rearrangement joins TRBV4-1 to TRBJ2-2; 9 bases line up with TRBD2. The sequence was obtained from a human patient who received an intestinal transplant. Specimen: alloreactive CD8+ T cells from a mixed lymphocyte reaction culture, collected before intestinal transplant. As to subset: CFSE-low proliferating T cells sorted from approximately 6-day pre-transplant mixed lymphocyte reaction (GvH or HvG direction). CDR3: CASSQVAGDTGELFF. Written as DNA, the CDR3 is TGCGCCAGCAGCCAAGTAGCGGGGGACACCGGGGAGCTGTTTTTT.